This TCR beta chain was sequenced for a study of T cells in Graves' hyperthyroidism and ophthalmopathy. V lost 5 bases, J lost 7 bases, and 14 bases lay in between. Germline CDR1 is MNHEY and CDR2 is SMNVEV (reference sequence). The CDR3 totals 14 residues. Template material for amplifying TCR beta CDR3 regions consisted of RNA transcripts. HTBI primers drove first-round RT-PCR of the TCR CDR3. MiXCR, run by TCRdb on the multiplex PCR reads, gives a single entry per CDR3 protein. The sample consists of some 760,000 distinct CDR3 sequences, roughly 15% of them appearing once. This clonotype was observed a handful of times.

Sequences were obtained from blood. The genes are TRBV27 and TRBJ1-4; TRBD1 is a possible D gene (6 bases). This clonotype was obtained from a woman aged 18-35 years with Graves' hyperthyroidism. CDR3 residues: CASSRRGRSEKLFF. For the CDR3, the DNA is TGTGCCAGCAGTCGCAGGGGTCGAAGTGAAAAACTGTTTTTT.